The next 25 T cell receptor beta chains were all read from a single sample in a study of blood T cell repertoires in COVID-19. The method was immunoSEQ multiplex PCR; TCRdb's version includes in-frame clones alone and lacks a portion of them. The sample has over 200,000 clones, around 90% seen once. The sample taken for sequencing was PBMCs or T cells enriched from blood (not recorded which). Source of these receptors: a woman in her thirties who had been exposed to COVID-19.

The rearrangement joins TRBV7-9 to TRBJ2-2; TRBD2 aligns across 10 bases. CDR1 and CDR2 from the germline V gene are SEHNR and FQNEAQ (reference sequence). The J segment lost 7 bases and the V segment lost 5 bases, leaving 10 bases of the junction unmatched. CDR3 length: 16 residues. The CDR3 sequence is CASSPTSGIGVGELFF. The CDR3 bases are TGTGCCAGCAGCCCCACTAGCGGGATAGGGGTCGGGGAGCTGTTTTTT.

The rearrangement joins TRBV9 to TRBJ2-3; TRBD1 aligns across 12 bases. Germline CDR1 and CDR2: SGDLS and YYNGEE. With 5 bases clipped from V and 0 bases from J, the junction kept 10 bases outside the gene matches. The CDR3 is made up of 18 amino acids. The CDR3 loop reads CASSMGQGARRSTDTQYF. DNA for the CDR3: TGTGCCAGCAGTATGGGACAGGGGGCGCGTCGTAGCACAGATACGCAGTATTTT. The full variable domain, with the rest looked up from reference TRBV9 and TRBJ2-3, is DSGVTQTPKHLITATGQRVTLRCSPRSGDLSVYWYQQSLDQGLQFLIQYYNGEERAKGNILERFSAQQFPDLHSELNLSSLELGDSALYFCASSMGQGARRSTDTQYFGPGTRLTVL.

This clone occurred once. The chain combines TRBV5-3 with TRBJ2-7; TRBD1 is a possible D gene (6 bases). TRBV5-3 is filed as an ORF, its function uncertain. The CDR3 extends over 17 amino acids. Trimming took 4 bases from V and 5 from J, leaving 25 bases between them. The CDR3: CARSPQGQIPRYDEQYF. In DNA form, the CDR3 reads TGTGCCAGAAGCCCCCAAGGACAGATCCCCCGGTATGACGAGCAGTACTTC.

The chain couples TRBV30 to TRBJ1-4; tentative D call: TRBD1 (6 bases). Trimming removed 5 bases at V and 4 bases at J, with 20 bases between. This CDR3 contains 16 residues. Germline CDR1 GTSNPN, CDR2 SVGIG (reference sequence). CDR3 in amino acids: CAWGFIPTGNNEKLFF. For the CDR3, the DNA is TGTGCCTGGGGCTTCATCCCGACAGGCAATAATGAAAAACTGTTTTTT.

The gene calls are TRBV7-3 and TRBJ2-3, with TRBD2 matching 10 bases. This CDR3 has 14 amino acids. V gave up 2 bases and J gave up 7 bases; unmatched junction bases: 3. The germline V gene has CDR1 SGHTA and CDR2 FQGTGA. The CDR3 DNA follows: TGTGCCAGCAGCTTACTAGCGGGAGCTAATACGCAGTATTTT. The encoded protein is CASSLLAGANTQYF.

In nucleotides, the CDR3 is TGCGCCAGCAGTGAGTCTGGACGGGGAGGATCACCCCTCCACTTT. It codes for CASSESGRGGSPLHF. The chain employs TRBV10-1 and TRBJ1-6; D gene ambiguous. CDR3 length equals 15 residues. Germline assignment: CDR1 WNHNN and CDR2 SYGVQD (reference sequence). Trimming removed 0 bases at V and 10 bases at J, with 13 bases between.

The chain combines TRBV10-3 with TRBJ2-7; a possible D gene is TRBD2 (6 bases). The ends were cut back, 7 bases at V and 5 bases at J, with 15 bases in the middle. The CDR3 contains 13 residues. The V gene's germline CDR1 is ENHRY and CDR2 SYGVKD. The CDR3 loop reads CAIKFGREDEQYF. CDR3 nucleotides: TGTGCCATCAAATTCGGCAGGGAGGACGAGCAGTACTTC.

The chain recombines TRBV27 with TRBJ2-3, with 11 bases identical to TRBD2. The junction had 17 bases not matched to a gene; V was cut back by 3 bases and J by 3 bases. The CDR3 spans 20 residues. Germline V gene sequence: CDR1 MNHEY, CDR2 SMNVEV (reference sequence). The CDR3 DNA reads as TGTGCCAGCAGTTTTACTAAACTAGCGGGAGTGCGGCGGCGGACAGATACGCAGTATTTT. Protein sequence: CASSFTKLAGVRRRTDTQYF.

V gene TRBV5-1 combines with J gene TRBJ2-3, with a tentative D call TRBD1 (6 bases). V was shortened by 0 bases and J by 7 bases, with 9 bases between the two germline ends. The CDR3 consists of 13 residues. Germline loops: CDR1 SGHRS, CDR2 YFSETQ. The CDR3 DNA sequence: TGCGCCAGCAGCTTGGCGCAGGGGAATACGCAGTATTTT. It translates to CASSLAQGNTQYF.

The rearrangement joins TRBV5-4 to TRBJ1-4, with unresolved D. V was shortened by 0 bases and J by 5 bases, with 11 bases between the two germline ends. CDR3 length: 15 residues. CDR1 and CDR2 (germline): SGHNT, YYREEE (reference sequence). CDR3 in amino acids: CASSLAGPGNEKLFF. In DNA form, the CDR3 reads TGTGCCAGCAGCTTGGCCGGTCCGGGGAATGAAAAACTGTTTTTT.

For this clone: The sample has other DNA sequences that encode this CDR3 too. The chain combines TRBV10-1 with TRBJ1-1, with D uncertain. The ends were cut back, 3 bases at V and 7 bases at J, with 12 bases in the middle. The CDR3 sequence is 13 residues long. Germline V gives CDR1 WNHNN, CDR2 SYGVQD (reference sequence). The CDR3 spells CASSESGRGEAFF. The CDR3 DNA reads TGCGCCAGCAGTGAATCGGGGAGAGGTGAAGCTTTCTTT.

This clone has only a few counts. The J gene is TRBJ1-4, the V gene TRBV2; 7 bases line up with TRBD1. V was pared by 6 bases and J by 5 bases, with 12 bases of the junction left unmatched. CDR1 SNHLY and CDR2 FYNNEI come from the germline V gene. There are 16 residues in the CDR3. This CDR3 reads CASRRDTGVVNEKLFF. The CDR3 DNA reads as TGTGCCAGCAGGCGGGATACAGGGGTCGTAAATGAAAAACTGTTTTTT.

The chain joins TRBV6-4 to TRBJ2-1; D gene ambiguous. Per germline, CDR1 MRHNA and CDR2 SNTAGT. Trimming removed 3 bases at V and 5 bases at J, with 8 bases between. The CDR3 runs to 13 residues. The CDR3 region has the DNA TGTGCCAGCAGTGAACGTGAGAACAATGAGCAGTTCTTC. Encoded protein: CASSERENNEQFF.

This clone was detected only a few times. The rearrangement joins TRBV11-2 to TRBJ1-2; 7 bases line up with TRBD1. The CDR3 is made up of 14 amino acids. Germline loops: CDR1 SGHAT, CDR2 FQNNGV. J lost 4 bases, V lost 3 bases, and 5 bases had no gene match. Written as DNA, the CDR3 is TGTGCCAGCAGCTTCCCAGGGGGAGTCTATGGCTACACCTTC. Translation: CASSFPGGVYGYTF.

The CDR3 loop reads CASSSIAGTAKNIQYF. Written as DNA, the CDR3 is TGTGCCAGCAGTTCTATAGCGGGCACAGCCAAAAACATTCAGTACTTC. V and J are TRBV6-2 or TRBV6-3 and TRBJ2-4; 7 bases fit TRBD2. The CDR3 has 16 residues. Losses at the gene ends were 4 bases for V and 0 bases for J; bases not matched to a gene: 6. The germline V gene has CDR1 MNHEY and CDR2 SVGEGT.

The chain links TRBV7-9 to TRBJ1-2; D remains ambiguous. Germline assignment: CDR1 SEHNR and CDR2 FQNEAQ (reference sequence). The length of the CDR3 is 14 residues. Deletions cut 5 bases from V and 0 bases from J, with 10 bases between. The CDR3 bases are TGTGCCAGCAGCGCGTACGGGACTAACTATGGCTACACCTTC. This gives the protein CASSAYGTNYGYTF.

This clone appeared once. V gene TRBV10-1 combines with J gene TRBJ2-1, with D possibly being TRBD2 (5 bases). The V end lost 5 bases, the J end lost 4 bases, and 9 bases lay between the germline ends. CDR1 and CDR2 (germline): WNHNN, SYGVQD (reference sequence). The CDR3 is made up of 13 amino acids. CDR3 coding DNA: TGCGCCAGCAGTACGGGAAAATACAATGAGCAGTTCTTC. It is translated as CASSTGKYNEQFF.

The V gene is TRBV5-4, the J gene TRBJ1-3, with TRBD1 matching over 12 bases. The CDR3 is 15 amino acids. CDR1 and CDR2 (germline): SGHNT, YYREEE (reference sequence). The ends lost 5 bases at V and 4 bases at J; junction bases unmatched: 4. CDR3 DNA: TGTGCCAGCAGTAGGGACAGGGGGCGAGGAAACACCATATATTTT. Protein sequence: CASSRDRGRGNTIYF.

The V and J genes are TRBV29-1 and TRBJ2-5; 7 positions agree with TRBD1. Trimming took 6 bases from V and 1 from J; bases not matched to a gene: 2. CDR1 and CDR2 (germline): SQVTM, ANQGSEA. The CDR3 spans 12 residues. This CDR3 reads CSVGQSQETQYF. The CDR3 DNA reads TGCAGCGTGGGACAGAGCCAAGAGACCCAGTACTTC.

This clone was recorded only once. The CDR3 loop reads CAANQGATNEKLFF. CDR3 nucleotide sequence: TGTGCCGCGAACCAGGGGGCGACTAATGAAAAACTGTTTTTT. The V gene is TRBV19, the J gene TRBJ1-4; 8 positions agree with TRBD1. The germline V gene encodes CDR1 LNHDA and CDR2 SQIVND (reference sequence). Germline trimming cut 11 bases from V and 2 bases from J; bases unmatched to any gene: 7. The CDR3 covers 14 residues.

V and J are TRBV9 and TRBJ1-2, with 12 bases that match TRBD1. The germline gives CDR1 SGDLS, CDR2 YYNGEE. J was trimmed by 4 bases and V by 2 bases; bases with no gene match: 3. The CDR3 is made up of 15 amino acids. CDR3 bases: TGTGCCAGCAGCGTCGGGACAGGGGGCGCCTATGGCTACACCTTC. Its translation: CASSVGTGGAYGYTF.

This clone has a handful of counts. The rearrangement uses TRBV28 and TRBJ1-2; 10 bases agree with TRBD1. Germline loops: CDR1 MDHEN, CDR2 SYDVKM. The CDR3 consists of 15 residues. V shed 7 bases and J 1 base; nucleotides not matched to a gene: 6. The CDR3 coding sequence is TGTGCCAGCATTTCCTGGACAGGGGGTAACTATGGCTACACCTTC. This translates into CASISWTGGNYGYTF.

The chain links TRBV19 to TRBJ2-7; D unclear. Trimming removed 6 bases at V and 2 bases at J, with 14 bases between. Germline V gene sequence: CDR1 LNHDA, CDR2 SQIVND (reference sequence). This CDR3 is built from 14 residues. The CDR3, as DNA: TGTGCCAGTAGAAGCCGGTCCAAAACCTACGAGCAGTACTTC. Its translation is CASRSRSKTYEQYF.

This chain uses TRBV5-1 with TRBJ1-5; D gene uncertain. Germline V CDR1 and CDR2: SGHRS, YFSETQ. Trimming removed 0 bases from V and 0 bases from J, with 7 bases in between. This CDR3 contains 15 residues. Here the CDR3 reads CASSLAGYSNQPQHF. The DNA for the CDR3 is TGCGCCAGCAGCTTGGCGGGTTATAGCAATCAGCCCCAGCATTTT.

The V gene is TRBV15, the J gene TRBJ2-2; 7 bases are a match to TRBD2. This CDR3 has 13 residues. The germline CDR1 and CDR2 sequences are LNHNV and YYDKDF (reference sequence). The V gene end was trimmed by 6 bases and the J gene end by 6 bases; junction bases not matched to a gene: 4. CDR3 in amino acids: CATSGREPGELFF. The CDR3 nucleotides are TGTGCCACCAGTGGGAGGGAGCCCGGGGAGCTGTTTTTT.